Below, 27 T cell receptor beta chains from the same sample are listed, as sequenced in a study of T cells in Graves' hyperthyroidism and ophthalmopathy. The TCR beta CDR3 regions underwent amplification using RNA transcripts as the source. TCR CDR3 regions were first amplified by RT-PCR with HTBI primers. TCRdb re-derived calls from the multiplex PCR reads in MiXCR, one entry per CDR3 protein. Of approximately 400,000 distinct CDR3 sequences in the sample, more than 13% were seen once. The sequenced sample was blood. These TCRs come from a woman aged 25 to 39 with Graves' hyperthyroidism.

The chain carries TRBV25-1 and TRBJ2-7, with 8 bases aligning to TRBD1. With 5 bases clipped from V and 1 base from J, the junction kept 4 bases outside the gene matches. The length of the CDR3 is 14 residues. Germline assignment: CDR1 MGHDK and CDR2 SYGVNS. CDR3 coding DNA: TGTGCCAGCAGTTACAGGGGGAAATCCTACGAGCAGTACTTC. Translated, it gives CASSYRGKSYEQYF.

In its sample, this clonotype was seen many times. V and J are TRBV6-1 and TRBJ1-6; D is unclear. The CDR3 is made up of 15 amino acids. The germline gives CDR1 MNHNS, CDR2 SASEGT. Between the trimmed V and J ends, which lost 7 bases and 2 bases, there was a span of 12 bases. CDR3 sequence reads: CASISRFTYNSPLHF. CDR3 sequence (DNA): TGTGCCAGCATCTCCCGATTCACCTATAATTCACCCCTCCACTTT.

In this sample, this clonotype turned up a few times. The gene calls are TRBV10-3 and TRBJ2-1, with D perhaps matching TRBD1 or TRBD2 (5 bases each). This CDR3 is 17 amino acids long. CDR1 and CDR2 from the germline V gene are ENHRY and SYGVKD. V lost 2 bases to trimming and J lost 3 bases, with 17 bases between them. The DNA of the CDR3 is TGTGCCATCAGTGAGCCCGCCGGGACCCTCGACTACAATGAGCAGTTCTTC. Amino acids: CAISEPAGTLDYNEQFF.

This clonotype occurred many times. The rearrangement links TRBV3-1 to TRBJ1-1, with D possibly TRBD1 on 6 matching bases. The CDR3 is made up of 16 amino acids. In germline, CDR1 is LGHDT, CDR2 YNNKEL (reference sequence). V was trimmed by 3 bases and J by 5 bases, leaving 19 bases between them. In nucleotides, the CDR3 is TGTGCCAGCAGCCATCCCTCCATCGGGGGCCGGACTGAAGCTTTCTTT. Protein product: CASSHPSIGGRTEAFF.

This clonotype was found many times. This chain links TRBV28 with TRBJ2-7; 7 nucleotides line up with TRBD1. The J segment lost 2 bases and the V segment lost 7 bases, leaving 8 bases of the junction unmatched. The CDR3 spans 14 residues. Germline values: CDR1 MDHEN, CDR2 SYDVKM. Here the CDR3 DNA reads TGTGCCAGCATCCCCGCCGGACAGGCCTACGAGCAGTACTTC. Translating it yields CASIPAGQAYEQYF.

This clonotype was detected ten times or more. The rearrangement links TRBV3-1 to TRBJ2-7; D remains unclear. The CDR3 is made up of 13 amino acids. The germline V and J ends were trimmed by 4 bases and 3 bases, with 10 bases remaining between them. CDR1 is LGHDT and CDR2 is YNNKEL in the germline V gene (reference sequence). CDR3 amino acids: CASSRYLFYEQYF. The CDR3 DNA sequence: TGTGCCAGCAGCCGATACCTCTTCTACGAGCAGTACTTC.

This clonotype was picked up a small number of times. The V gene is TRBV6-1, the J gene TRBJ1-5; 7 positions match TRBD1. The J segment lost 7 bases and the V segment lost 8 bases, leaving 14 bases of the junction unmatched. This CDR3 contains 15 residues. Germline lookup yields CDR1 MNHNS and CDR2 SASEGT. CDR3 region: CASWGRQGWEQPQHF. The DNA of the CDR3 is TGTGCCAGCTGGGGAAGACAGGGTTGGGAACAGCCCCAGCATTTT.

The J gene is TRBJ2-5, the V gene TRBV5-1; 10 nucleotides agree with TRBD2. Germline trimming cut 3 bases from V and 4 bases from J; bases unmatched to any gene: 9. CDR1 and CDR2 (germline): SGHRS, YFSETQ. The CDR3 is made up of 16 amino acids. The CDR3 loop reads CASSSASGSSRETQYF. CDR3 nucleotide sequence: TGCGCCAGCAGCTCAGCTAGCGGGAGTAGTCGAGAGACCCAGTACTTC.

The V gene is TRBV3-1, the J gene TRBJ2-2; TRBD1 is a possible D gene (6 bases). Deletions cut 11 bases from V and 5 bases from J, with 9 bases between. The CDR3 extends over 11 amino acids. From germline, CDR1 is LGHDT and CDR2 YNNKEL (reference sequence). CDR3 DNA sequence: TGTGCCTCCCAGGGGACCGGGGAGCTGTTTTTT. It codes for CASQGTGELFF.

This clonotype was seen many times. This rearrangement joins TRBV20-1 to TRBJ2-2; 9 bases align to TRBD2. Germline lookup yields CDR1 DFQATT and CDR2 SNEGSKA (reference sequence). The length of the CDR3 is 15 residues. V shed 5 bases and J 4 bases; nucleotides not matched to a gene: 8. Here the CDR3 reads CSAFPGGRGTGELFF. CDR3 nucleotide sequence: TGCAGTGCTTTCCCGGGCGGGAGGGGCACCGGGGAGCTGTTTTTT.

This clonotype was detected many times. J is TRBJ2-1 and V is TRBV27; 13 positions match TRBD2. The length of the CDR3 is 21 residues. Trimming took 7 bases from V and 2 from J; bases not matched to a gene: 20. Looked up from germline, CDR1 is MNHEY and CDR2 is SMNVEV (reference sequence). The CDR3 region is CASTALPGLAGTRGAYNEQFF. The DNA of the CDR3 is TGTGCCAGCACCGCTCTTCCGGGACTAGCGGGAACGCGGGGGGCCTACAATGAGCAGTTCTTC.

This clonotype was observed many times. The chain joins TRBV27 to TRBJ2-1; 9 bases align to TRBD2. CDR1 is MNHEY and CDR2 is SMNVEV in the germline V gene (reference sequence). The V segment lost 6 bases and the J segment 4 bases; nucleotides outside the gene matches: 10. The CDR3 runs to 16 residues. The CDR3 DNA is TGTGCCAGCAGCCGAGGAGGGACTAGCACTTACAATGAGCAGTTCTTC. Its protein product is CASSRGGTSTYNEQFF.

The chain links TRBV19 to TRBJ1-5; the D is unclear. The CDR3 is made up of 12 amino acids. The V end was cut by 1 base, the J end by 4 bases, with 2 bases between. Germline CDR1 is LNHDA and CDR2 is SQIVND (reference sequence). In nucleotides, the CDR3 is TGTGCCAGTAGTATAGCGAATCAGCCCCAGCATTTT. It translates to CASSIANQPQHF.

This chain joins TRBV7-2 and TRBJ2-5; 9 nucleotides agree with TRBD1. The CDR3 has 16 residues. Trimming at V came to 5 bases and at J to 4 bases, leaving 11 bases not matched to a gene. CDR1 and CDR2 (germline): SGHTA, FQGNSA. DNA of the CDR3: TGTGCCAGCAGCCTTAGTTTTACAGGGGGCGGAGAGACCCAGTACTTC. It codes for CASSLSFTGGGETQYF.

This clonotype was observed at least ten times. V usage is TRBV30 and J usage is TRBJ2-2, with a tentative D call TRBD2 (5 bases). This CDR3 contains 14 residues. Germline V gives CDR1 GTSNPN, CDR2 SVGIG (reference sequence). The V and J ends lost 5 bases and 7 bases respectively, with 17 bases between them. CDR3 sequence reads: CAWSDGPRGGELFF. CDR3 nucleotide sequence: TGTGCCTGGTCGGACGGGCCCCGGGGCGGGGAGCTGTTTTTT.

This clonotype was recorded a few times. The genes are TRBV4-1 and TRBJ1-3, with TRBD1 matching 7 bases. Trimming cost V 2 bases and J 2 bases; bases outside gene matches: 6. The CDR3 loop spans 16 amino acids. Germline-derived CDR1 and CDR2 are MGHRA and YSYEKL. The CDR3 reads CASSQTRTGAGNTIYF. DNA of the CDR3: TGCGCCAGCAGCCAAACACGGACAGGAGCTGGAAACACCATATATTTT.

Ten or more counts support this clonotype. V and J are TRBV28 and TRBJ2-7; TRBD2 aligns across 10 bases. The CDR3 covers 13 residues. The germline V gene encodes CDR1 MDHEN and CDR2 SYDVKM. The junction had 0 bases not matched to a gene; V was cut back by 4 bases and J by 3 bases. The CDR3 loop is CASSSSGSYEQYF. The CDR3 nucleotides read TGTGCCAGCAGTTCTAGCGGGAGCTACGAGCAGTACTTC.

This clonotype showed up many times. The chain uses TRBV28 and TRBJ1-2; D gene uncertain. Per the germline V gene, CDR1 is MDHEN and CDR2 is SYDVKM. The CDR3 spans 14 residues. V lost 3 bases and J 2 bases, leaving 10 bases between the germline ends. CDR3 sequence: CASSFHPGNYGYTF. The CDR3 DNA sequence: TGTGCCAGCAGTTTCCACCCAGGAAACTATGGCTACACCTTC.

The CDR3 sequence: CASSCLAGGPVTYEQYF. The CDR3 coding sequence is TGTGCCAGCAGCTGCCTAGCGGGAGGGCCGGTAACCTACGAGCAGTACTTC. The chain combines TRBV14 with TRBJ2-7; 12 nucleotides line up with TRBD2. V dropped 5 bases and J dropped 2; count of bases not matched to a gene: 10. The CDR3 loop spans 17 amino acids. CDR1 is SGHDN, CDR2 FVKESK, per germline.

The rearrangement joins TRBV7-2 to TRBJ2-7; D possibly corresponds to TRBD2 (6 bases). The V end was cut by 1 base, the J end by 3 bases, with 13 bases between. The CDR3 is 15 amino acids. The germline V gene has CDR1 SGHTA and CDR2 FQGNSA. The CDR3 reads CASSLDGPAGYEQYF. The CDR3 DNA follows: TGTGCCAGCAGCTTAGACGGACCAGCGGGCTACGAGCAGTACTTC. Filled out from reference TRBV7-2 and TRBJ2-7, the complete variable domain reads GAGVSQSPSNKVTEKGKDVELRCDPISGHTALYWYRQSLGQGLEFLIYFQGNSAPDKSGLPSDRFSAERTGGSVSTLTIQRTQQEDSAVYLCASSLDGPAGYEQYFGPGTRLTVT.

The chain joins TRBV28 to TRBJ2-2, with unresolved D. From germline, CDR1 is MDHEN and CDR2 SYDVKM. Trimming cost V 3 bases and J 0 bases, with 8 bases left between them. The CDR3 is 15 residues long. The CDR3 is CASSFFRANTGELFF. The CDR3 DNA reads as TGTGCCAGCAGTTTCTTCCGAGCGAACACCGGGGAGCTGTTTTTT.

The chain combines TRBV20-1 with TRBJ2-7; D is perhaps TRBD2 (6 bases). V was cut by 4 bases and J by 5 bases, with 21 bases left in between. From germline, CDR1 is DFQATT and CDR2 SNEGSKA (reference sequence). The CDR3 consists of 15 residues. CDR3 loop: CSATSGGFGVHEQYF. The CDR3 nucleotides read TGCAGTGCTACTAGTGGGGGGTTCGGAGTTCACGAGCAGTACTTC.

This clonotype was counted at least ten times. The V call is TRBV20-1, the J call TRBJ2-7; D is unresolved. This CDR3 comprises 15 residues. Per germline, CDR1 DFQATT and CDR2 SNEGSKA (reference sequence). V lost 0 bases and J lost 0, with 12 bases in between. Here the CDR3 reads CSARDPEESSYEQYF. CDR3 nucleotides: TGCAGTGCTAGAGATCCCGAGGAGAGCTCCTACGAGCAGTACTTC.

This clonotype was observed a few times. V gene TRBV6-1 combines with J gene TRBJ2-1; D possibly corresponds to TRBD2 (7 bases). The ends were cut back, 7 bases at V and 4 bases at J, with 11 bases in the middle. CDR1 is MNHNS, CDR2 SASEGT, per germline. This CDR3 has 13 amino acids. For the CDR3, the DNA is TGTGCCAGCAACGCGGGGGCTTACAATGAGCAGTTCTTC. Translating gives CASNAGAYNEQFF.

This clonotype occurred many times. The rearrangement links TRBV3-1 to TRBJ1-1, with D hard to call. Trimming took off 1 base at V and 7 bases at J, with 19 bases between the two ends. Germline CDR1 LGHDT, CDR2 YNNKEL (reference sequence). There are 16 residues in the CDR3. This CDR3 is CASSQGNGGQRNEAFF. In DNA form, the CDR3 reads TGTGCCAGCAGCCAAGGAAACGGCGGGCAACGGAATGAAGCTTTCTTT.

This clonotype showed up many times. V usage is TRBV10-1 and J usage is TRBJ2-3, with D unresolved. Germline CDR1 is WNHNN and CDR2 is SYGVQD (reference sequence). Trimming left V 2 bases short and J 0 bases short, with 9 bases between. The CDR3 spans 15 residues. CDR3 sequence (DNA): TGCGCCAGCAGTGAGAATCCTCTAAGCACAGATACGCAGTATTTT. This gives the protein CASSENPLSTDTQYF.

The CDR3 nucleotides are TGTGCCAGCAGCTTGGACAGGGGAGGTGGCTACACCTTC. Protein: CASSLDRGGGYTF. The chain couples TRBV5-4 to TRBJ1-2, with 7 bases lining up with TRBD1. The V and J ends lost 0 bases and 7 bases, in that order; junction bases with no gene match: 3. Germline V gene lookup returns CDR1 SGHNT and CDR2 YYREEE (reference sequence). This CDR3 has 13 residues.